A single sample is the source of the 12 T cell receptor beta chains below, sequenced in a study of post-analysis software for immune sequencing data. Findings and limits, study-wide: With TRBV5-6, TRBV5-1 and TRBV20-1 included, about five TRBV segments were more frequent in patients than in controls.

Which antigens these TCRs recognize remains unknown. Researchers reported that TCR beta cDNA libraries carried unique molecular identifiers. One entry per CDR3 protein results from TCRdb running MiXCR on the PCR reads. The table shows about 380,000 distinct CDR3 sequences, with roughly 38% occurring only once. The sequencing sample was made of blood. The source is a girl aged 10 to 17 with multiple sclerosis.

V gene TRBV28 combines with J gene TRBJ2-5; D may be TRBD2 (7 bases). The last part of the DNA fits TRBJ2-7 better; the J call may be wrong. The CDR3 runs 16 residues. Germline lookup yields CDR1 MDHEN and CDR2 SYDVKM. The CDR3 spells CASSLGGAGNPYEQYF. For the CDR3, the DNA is TGTGCCAGCAGTTTGGGGGGGGCAGGGAATCCCTACGAGCAGTACTTC.

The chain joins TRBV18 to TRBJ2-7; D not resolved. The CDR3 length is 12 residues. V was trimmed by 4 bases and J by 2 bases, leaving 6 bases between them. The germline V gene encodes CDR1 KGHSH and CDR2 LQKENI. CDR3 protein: CASSREAYEQYF. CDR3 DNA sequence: TGTGCCAGCTCACGGGAAGCCTACGAGCAGTACTTC.

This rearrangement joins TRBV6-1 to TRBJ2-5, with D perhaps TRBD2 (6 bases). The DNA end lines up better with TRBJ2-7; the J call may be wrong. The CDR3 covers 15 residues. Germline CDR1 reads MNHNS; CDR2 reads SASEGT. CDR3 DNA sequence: TGTGCCAGCCGTACGGGGGTATATCATGGGGACGAGCAGTACTTC. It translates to CASRTGVYHGDEQYF.

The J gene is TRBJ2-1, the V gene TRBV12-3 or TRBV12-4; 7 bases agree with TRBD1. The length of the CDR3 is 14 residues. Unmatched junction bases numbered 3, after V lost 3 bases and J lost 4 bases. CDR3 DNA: TGTGCCAGCAGTTTCTCGGGACAGTACAATGAGCAGTTCTTC. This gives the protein CASSFSGQYNEQFF.

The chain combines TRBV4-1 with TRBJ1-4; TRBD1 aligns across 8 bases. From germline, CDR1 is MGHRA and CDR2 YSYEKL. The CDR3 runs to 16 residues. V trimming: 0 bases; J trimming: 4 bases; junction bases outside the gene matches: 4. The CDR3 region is CASSQDPGGRNEKLFF. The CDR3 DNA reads TGCGCCAGCAGCCAAGACCCAGGGGGCCGTAATGAAAAACTGTTTTTT.

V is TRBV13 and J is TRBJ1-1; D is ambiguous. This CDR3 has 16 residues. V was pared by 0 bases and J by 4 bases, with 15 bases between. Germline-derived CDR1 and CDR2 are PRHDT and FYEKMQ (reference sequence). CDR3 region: CASSLGHGSKGTEAFF. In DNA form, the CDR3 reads TGTGCCAGCAGCTTAGGCCATGGATCCAAGGGCACTGAAGCTTTCTTT.

This CDR3 reads CSAGNEMGDEQFF. DNA for the CDR3: TGCAGTGCTGGCAATGAGATGGGGGATGAGCAGTTCTTC. The rearrangement joins TRBV20-1 to TRBJ2-1; possibly TRBD1 or TRBD2 for D (5 bases each). This CDR3 has 13 residues. Per germline, CDR1 DFQATT and CDR2 SNEGSKA (reference sequence). V was trimmed by 5 bases and J by 8 bases, leaving 16 bases between them.

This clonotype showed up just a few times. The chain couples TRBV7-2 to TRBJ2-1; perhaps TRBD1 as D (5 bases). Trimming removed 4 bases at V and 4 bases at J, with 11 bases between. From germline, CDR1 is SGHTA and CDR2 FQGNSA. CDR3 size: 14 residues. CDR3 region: CASSSSDSYNEQFF. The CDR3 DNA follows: TGTGCCAGCAGCTCGAGCGACAGTTACAATGAGCAGTTCTTC.

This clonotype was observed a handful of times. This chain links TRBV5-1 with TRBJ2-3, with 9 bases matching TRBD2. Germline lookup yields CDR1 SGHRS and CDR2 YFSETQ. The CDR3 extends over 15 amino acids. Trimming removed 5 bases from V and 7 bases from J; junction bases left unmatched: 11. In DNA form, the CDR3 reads TGCGCCAGCAGTAGGGGCGGGGGGGCAAGAAATACGCAGTATTTT. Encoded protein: CASSRGGGARNTQYF.

The CDR3 DNA sequence: TGCGCCAGCAGACAGGGTACCCCTAGGGAGCAGTACTTC. Protein sequence: CASRQGTPREQYF. The chain employs TRBV10-2 and TRBJ2-7; D possibly corresponds to TRBD1 (6 bases). Trimming removed 6 bases at V and 7 bases at J, with 16 bases between. Germline V gene sequence: CDR1 WSHSY, CDR2 SAAADI. The CDR3 totals 13 residues.

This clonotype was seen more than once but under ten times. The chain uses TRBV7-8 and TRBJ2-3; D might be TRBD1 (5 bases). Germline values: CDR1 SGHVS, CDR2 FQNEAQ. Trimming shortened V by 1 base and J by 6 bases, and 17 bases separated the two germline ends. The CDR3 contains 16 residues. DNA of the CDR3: TGTGCCAGCAGCTTAGGGCGATTGGGGCTGAGGGATACGCAGTATTTT. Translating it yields CASSLGRLGLRDTQYF.

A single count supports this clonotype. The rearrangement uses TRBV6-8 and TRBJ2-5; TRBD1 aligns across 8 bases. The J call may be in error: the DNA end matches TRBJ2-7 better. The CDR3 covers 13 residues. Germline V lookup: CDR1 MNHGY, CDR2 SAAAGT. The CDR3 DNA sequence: TGTGCCAACAATGAAGGACAGGGCTACGAGCAGTACTTC. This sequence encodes CANNEGQGYEQYF.